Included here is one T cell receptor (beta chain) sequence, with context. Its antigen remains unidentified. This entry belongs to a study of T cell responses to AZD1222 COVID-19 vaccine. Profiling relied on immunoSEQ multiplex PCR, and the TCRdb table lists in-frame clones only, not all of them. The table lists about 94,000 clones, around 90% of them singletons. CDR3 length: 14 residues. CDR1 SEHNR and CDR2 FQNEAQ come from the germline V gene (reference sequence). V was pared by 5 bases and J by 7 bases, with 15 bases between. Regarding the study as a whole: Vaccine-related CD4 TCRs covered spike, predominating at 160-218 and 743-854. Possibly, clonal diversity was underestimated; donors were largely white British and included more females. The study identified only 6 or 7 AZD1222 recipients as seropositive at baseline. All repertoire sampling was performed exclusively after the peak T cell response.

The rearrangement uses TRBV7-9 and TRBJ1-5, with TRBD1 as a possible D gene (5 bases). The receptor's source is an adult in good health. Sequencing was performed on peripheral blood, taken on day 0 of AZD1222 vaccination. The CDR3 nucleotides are TGTGCCAGCAGCACGGCCAGGGAAAGACAGCCCCAGCATTTT. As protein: CASSTARERQPQHF.